This T cell receptor beta chain was recorded in a study of blood T cell repertoires in COVID-19. In the study overall: Whether acute or convalescent, the COVID-19 samples came from the United States, Italy and Spain. T cells, B-cell-depleted T cells, or PBMCs supplied cDNA or gDNA.

How the authors handled the data: Reference gene primer amplification gave estimated nucleated cell counts. Using immunoSEQ multiplex PCR, the repertoire was profiled, and TCRdb retains in-frame clones only, with some absent. V and J calls and clone size are copied from that table; D and trimming were computed from the DNA. The sample has over 75,000 clones; 75% to 85% are singletons. This CDR3 has 16 amino acids. Trimming took 5 bases from V and 3 from J; bases not matched to a gene: 8. CDR1 and CDR2 from the germline V gene are MNHEY and SVGEGT. Material: peripheral blood. The V gene is TRBV6-2 or TRBV6-3, the J gene TRBJ1-5; 9 nucleotides align to TRBD1. This clonotype was obtained from a woman between 65 and 79 years old with acute or convalescent COVID-19. This CDR3 is CASSTFDRGINQPQHF. The CDR3 bases are TGTGCCAGCAGTACCTTCGACAGGGGGATCAATCAGCCCCAGCATTTT.